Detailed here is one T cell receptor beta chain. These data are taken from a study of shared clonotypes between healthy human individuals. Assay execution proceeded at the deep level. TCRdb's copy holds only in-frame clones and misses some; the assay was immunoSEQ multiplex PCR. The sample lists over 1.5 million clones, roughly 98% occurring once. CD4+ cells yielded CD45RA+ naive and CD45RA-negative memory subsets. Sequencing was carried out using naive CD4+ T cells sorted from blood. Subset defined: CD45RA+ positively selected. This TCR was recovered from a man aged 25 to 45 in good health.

The CDR3 here is CARNPRRDASYEQYF. In DNA, the CDR3 is TGTGCCAGAAATCCTCGACGAGATGCCTCCTACGAGCAGTACTTC. The rearrangement links TRBV25-1 to TRBJ2-7; D unresolved. This CDR3 comprises 15 residues. CDR1 MGHDK and CDR2 SYGVNS come from the germline V gene. V was clipped by 9 bases and J by 0 bases, with 18 bases between them.